Listed here are 19 T cell receptor beta chains from one sample, sequenced in a study of cytomegalovirus exposure and HLA in healthy donors. TCRdb's table, derived via immunoSEQ multiplex PCR, lists solely in-frame clones and lacks some. The table records roughly 98,000 clones, roughly 87% of them present only once. The sample consisted of PBMCs. These receptors were collected from a man in his late teens or twenties in good health and CMV-seropositive.

The genes are TRBV5-5 and TRBJ2-7; D might be TRBD1 (5 bases). The CDR3 runs 13 residues. The ends were cut back, 9 bases at V and 5 bases at J, with 18 bases in the middle. Germline V gene lookup returns CDR1 SGHKS and CDR2 YYEKEE (reference sequence). CDR3 coding DNA: TGTGCCACCAGAGTGCAGGGTAGGAACGAGCAGTACTTC. This sequence encodes CATRVQGRNEQYF.

The chain uses TRBV4-3 and TRBJ2-3, with TRBD2 matching over 10 bases. The CDR3 is made up of 16 amino acids. Per the germline V gene, CDR1 is LGHNA and CDR2 is YSLEER. With 4 bases clipped from V and 2 bases from J, the junction kept 6 bases outside the gene matches. The CDR3 DNA reads as TGCGCCAGCAGCCCGTCTAGCGGGGGCTTCACAGATACGCAGTATTTT. Amino acids: CASSPSSGGFTDTQYF.

The chain is built from TRBV29-1 and TRBJ2-7; 10 bases map to TRBD1. Per the germline V gene, CDR1 is SQVTM and CDR2 is ANQGSEA. The V gene end was trimmed by 5 bases and the J gene end by 2 bases; junction bases not matched to a gene: 6. CDR3 size: 14 residues. The CDR3 loop reads CSVTAGTGAYEQYF. The CDR3 coding sequence is TGCAGCGTTACCGCCGGGACAGGGGCCTACGAGCAGTACTTC.

The CDR3 protein is CASSLAAGTGVGYEQYF. For the CDR3, the DNA is TGTGCCAGCAGCTTAGCCGCCGGGACAGGGGTAGGCTACGAGCAGTACTTC. This chain joins TRBV7-2 and TRBJ2-7, with 10 bases aligning to TRBD1. In germline, CDR1 is SGHTA, CDR2 FQGNSA. The CDR3 length is 17 residues. V lost 0 bases and J lost 3; bases outside the gene matches: 8.

The chain recombines TRBV6-5 with TRBJ2-3, with D possibly matching TRBD2 (5 bases). The CDR3 length is 14 residues. With 6 bases removed from V and 0 bases from J, the gap between germline ends came to 10 bases. The V gene's germline CDR1 is MNHEY and CDR2 SVGAGI. The CDR3 protein is CASSPGLSTDTQYF. The CDR3 region has the DNA TGTGCCAGCAGCCCCGGACTCAGCACAGATACGCAGTATTTT.

Only a few counts were recorded for this clone. Other nucleotide sequences from this sample produce the same CDR3. The rearrangement uses TRBV7-2 and TRBJ2-5; TRBD2 matches 15 bases. Germline V gene lookup returns CDR1 SGHTA and CDR2 FQGNSA. CDR3 size: 16 residues. Trimming cost V 5 bases and J 5 bases; bases outside gene matches: 6. The DNA of the CDR3 is TGTGCCAGCAGCCTTCGGACTAGCGGGGGGGGTGAGACCCAGTACTTC. This gives the protein CASSLRTSGGGETQYF.

V is TRBV4-2 and J is TRBJ2-7; TRBD1 agrees at 8 bases. Germline V lookup: CDR1 LGHNA, CDR2 YNFKEQ. V gave up 0 bases and J gave up 5 bases; unmatched junction bases: 15. This CDR3 has 18 amino acids. The CDR3 is CASSQERQGAMIFHEQYF. The CDR3 DNA is TGTGCCAGCAGCCAAGAACGCCAGGGGGCGATGATCTTCCACGAGCAGTACTTC.

This clone was recorded a few times. The chain joins TRBV18 to TRBJ1-4, with no clear D. The V gene lost 4 bases and the J gene lost 0 bases, with 12 bases spanning the gap. This CDR3 region has 16 residues. Looked up from germline, CDR1 is KGHSH and CDR2 is LQKENI. The CDR3 sequence: CASSLQMAATNEKLFF. The CDR3 DNA is TGTGCCAGCTCACTACAGATGGCCGCAACTAATGAAAAACTGTTTTTT.

This chain links TRBV4-3 with TRBJ2-7, with 11 bases aligning to TRBD2. Trimming took 0 bases from V and 3 from J; bases not matched to a gene: 10. Germline V CDR1 and CDR2: LGHNA, YSLEER. This CDR3 spans 18 amino acids. CDR3 coding DNA: TGCGCCAGCAGCCAAGATCTGCTAGCGGGAGGAAGACACTACGAGCAGTACTTC. Translating it yields CASSQDLLAGGRHYEQYF.

V and J are TRBV28 and TRBJ2-7; 8 bases match TRBD2. With V trimmed by 2 bases and J by 7 bases, 7 bases remained unmatched. Germline V gene lookup returns CDR1 MDHEN and CDR2 SYDVKM. The CDR3 sequence is 14 residues long. DNA for the CDR3: TGTGCCAGCAGTTTAAGCGGGGGAATCTGGGAGCAGTACTTC. It translates to CASSLSGGIWEQYF. Drawing the rest from reference TRBV28 and TRBJ2-7, the complete variable domain is DVKVTQSSRYLVKRTGEKVFLECVQDMDHENMFWYRQDPGLGLRLIYFSYDVKMKEKGDIPEGYSVSREKKERFSLILESASTNQTSMYLCASSLSGGIWEQYFGPGTRLTVT.

J is TRBJ1-1 and V is TRBV11-2; 9 positions agree with TRBD1. V gave up 1 base and J gave up 4 bases; unmatched junction bases: 4. The germline gives CDR1 SGHAT, CDR2 FQNNGV. The CDR3 runs to 15 residues. CDR3 loop: CASSLVRTGVTEAFF. In DNA form, the CDR3 reads TGTGCCAGCAGCTTAGTTAGGACAGGGGTCACTGAAGCTTTCTTT.

The chain joins TRBV7-2 to TRBJ2-7; D gene uncertain. Germline V lookup: CDR1 SGHTA, CDR2 FQGNSA. The CDR3 is made up of 13 amino acids. V shed 4 bases and J shed 6 bases, with 13 bases lying between them. The CDR3 reads CASSSSDKIEQYF. The CDR3 DNA sequence: TGTGCCAGCAGCTCCTCAGACAAAATCGAGCAGTACTTC.

This chain uses TRBV11-2 with TRBJ2-2; 8 nucleotides align to TRBD1. The length of the CDR3 is 15 residues. The germline CDR1 and CDR2 sequences are SGHAT and FQNNGV. V was pared by 1 base and J by 8 bases, with 6 bases of the junction left unmatched. The CDR3 sequence is CASSLGQGSWGELFF. Written as DNA, the CDR3 is TGTGCCAGCAGCTTAGGACAGGGGTCTTGGGGGGAGCTGTTTTTT.

V gene TRBV27 combines with J gene TRBJ2-1, with TRBD1 identical over 7 bases. From germline, CDR1 is MNHEY and CDR2 SMNVEV (reference sequence). The junction had 3 bases not matched to a gene; V was cut back by 6 bases and J by 7 bases. The CDR3 covers 12 residues. In DNA form, the CDR3 reads TGTGCCAGCAGATCACAGGGGAATGAGCAGTTCTTC. This encodes CASRSQGNEQFF.

The V gene is TRBV7-2, the J gene TRBJ2-1, with TRBD2 matching over 11 bases. The CDR3 is made up of 15 amino acids. Germline V gene data show CDR1 as SGHTA and CDR2 as FQGNSA. After removal of 5 bases from V and 6 bases from J, the junction contained 6 bases not matched to a gene. The chain's CDR3 is CASSLTSGRFNEQFF. CDR3 nucleotide sequence: TGTGCCAGCAGCCTTACTAGCGGGAGATTCAATGAGCAGTTCTTC.

V gene TRBV7-9 combines with J gene TRBJ2-1; TRBD2 matches 8 bases. The CDR3 extends over 13 amino acids. CDR1 SEHNR and CDR2 FQNEAQ come from the germline V gene (reference sequence). As DNA, the CDR3 is TGTGGTTCTCGGGGGGGCGCGGGCAATGAGCAGTTCTTC. This translates into CGSRGGAGNEQFF.

The chain recombines TRBV6-5 with TRBJ1-2, with D perhaps TRBD1 (6 bases). Germline loops: CDR1 MNHEY, CDR2 SVGAGI. Between the trimmed V and J ends, which lost 9 bases and 2 bases, there was a span of 13 bases. The CDR3 runs 13 residues. The CDR3 is CARSRRGNYGYTF. In nucleotides, the CDR3 is TGTGCCAGATCTAGAAGGGGGAACTATGGCTACACCTTC.

The rearrangement uses TRBV29-1 and TRBJ2-1, with 13 bases fitting TRBD2. V lost 6 bases, J lost 2 bases, and 10 bases stayed unmatched. The germline gives CDR1 SQVTM, CDR2 ANQGSEA. There are 17 residues in the CDR3. The CDR3 reads CSVQLAGGPLAYNEQFF. CDR3 DNA sequence: TGCAGCGTACAACTAGCGGGGGGGCCCCTGGCCTACAATGAGCAGTTCTTC.

This chain joins TRBV10-1 and TRBJ2-1, with D perhaps matching TRBD1 (5 bases). Germline CDR1 reads WNHNN; CDR2 reads SYGVQD (reference sequence). This CDR3 contains 15 residues. With 3 bases removed from V and 3 bases from J, the gap between germline ends came to 12 bases. CDR3 in amino acids: CASSDGQGVYNEQFF. Written as DNA, the CDR3 is TGCGCCAGCAGTGATGGACAAGGGGTCTACAATGAGCAGTTCTTC.